This section outlines one T cell receptor beta chain sequence together with its context. Sequencing used immunoSEQ multiplex PCR; TCRdb keeps in-frame clones, though not all of them. Of approximately 70,000 clones listed, just over 90% are singletons. The data belong to a study of technical replicates of blood from a few donors. CDR3 length: 12 residues. Trimming took 5 bases from V and 0 from J, leaving 4 bases between them. From germline, CDR1 is SEHNR and CDR2 FQNEAQ (reference sequence). The rearrangement uses TRBV7-9 and TRBJ2-5, with no clear D. The TCR sequence derives from a human donor in good health. Some clones in this sample may be carry-over from other donors' samples. The sequenced sample was PBMCs. This CDR3 reads CASSRNQETQYF. CDR3 nucleotides: TGTGCCAGCAGCCGTAACCAAGAGACCCAGTACTTC. The full variable domain, completed using reference TRBV7-9 and TRBJ2-5, is DTGVSQNPRHKITKRGQNVTFRCDPISEHNRLYWYRQTLGQGPEFLTYFQNEAQLEKSRLLSDRFSAERPKGSFSTLEIQRTEQGDSAMYLCASSRNQETQYFGPGTRLLVL.